One and the same sample provided the 8 T cell receptor beta chains below, sequenced in a study of blood T cells in healthy people across ages. Then a second PCR, running about 6 to 11 cycles, was carried out with a sample-barcoded 5' primer and a J-beta primer mix. TCRdb reprocessed the 5' RACE reads with MiXCR, giving one entry per CDR3 protein. The profile covers 850,000 or so distinct CDR3 sequences, with under 30% appearing a single time and 15% to 20% taken by the ten largest. Specimen: blood. The source of these receptors is a woman of 80 years or more in good health.

Many counts were recorded for this clonotype. The chain recombines TRBV3-1 with TRBJ2-5; tentative D call: TRBD2 (5 bases). The CDR3 has 13 amino acids. CDR1 is LGHDT and CDR2 is YNNKEL in the germline V gene (reference sequence). The germline V and J ends were trimmed by 6 bases and 5 bases, with 13 bases remaining between them. The CDR3 loop reads CASRELPGETQYF. CDR3 DNA: TGTGCCAGCAGGGAACTACCGGGGGAGACCCAGTACTTC.

This rearrangement joins TRBV12-3 or TRBV12-4 to TRBJ2-7, with 7 bases lining up with TRBD2. Trimming took 6 bases from V and 5 from J; bases not matched to a gene: 10. There are 14 residues in the CDR3. The CDR3 protein is CASRPGGTYHEQYF. The CDR3 DNA follows: TGTGCCAGCAGACCCGGGGGGACTTATCACGAGCAGTACTTC.

This chain connects TRBV7-2 to TRBJ2-1, with D possibly being TRBD1 or TRBD2 (7 bases each). Trimming took off 3 bases at V and 10 bases at J, with 19 bases between the two ends. Germline assignment: CDR1 SGHTA and CDR2 FQGNSA. CDR3 length equals 15 residues. For the CDR3, the DNA is TGTGCCAGCAGCTTCATTCAGGGGGGGGGAACAGAGCAGTTCTTC. Protein sequence: CASSFIQGGGTEQFF.

This clonotype was observed many times. In DNA, the CDR3 is TGTGCCAGCAGCCCTATACACAGGGGGGGCTCCACAGATACGCAGTATTTT. It yields the protein CASSPIHRGGSTDTQYF. The chain has TRBV3-1 and TRBJ2-3; a possible D gene is TRBD1 (8 bases). The V and J ends lost 4 bases and 2 bases respectively, with 19 bases between them. Germline lookup yields CDR1 LGHDT and CDR2 YNNKEL (reference sequence). There are 17 residues in the CDR3.

The chain recombines TRBV20-1 with TRBJ1-6, with D maybe TRBD1 (6 bases). In germline, CDR1 is DFQATT, CDR2 SNEGSKA (reference sequence). V was pared by 2 bases and J by 9 bases, with 23 bases between. This CDR3 spans 17 amino acids. Here the CDR3 DNA reads TGCAGTGCTAGACGGGGGGGCGGGTCTTTGGGGGGTTCACCCCTCCACTTT. Translating gives CSARRGGGSLGGSPLHF.

This clonotype came up many times. This rearrangement joins TRBV15 to TRBJ1-6; no definite D call. The CDR3 covers 13 residues. The V end lost 0 bases, the J end lost 9 bases, and 6 bases lay between the germline ends. CDR1 and CDR2 from the germline V gene are LNHNV and YYDKDF (reference sequence). CDR3 in amino acids: CATSRDLSSPLHF. In nucleotides, the CDR3 is TGTGCCACCAGCAGAGATTTAAGTTCACCCCTCCACTTT. Complete variable domain (other parts from reference TRBV15 and TRBJ1-6): DAMVIQNPRYQVTQFGKPVTLSCSQTLNHNVMYWYQQKSSQAPKLLFHYYDKDFNNEADTPDNFQSRRPNTSFCFLDIRSPGLGDTAMYLCATSRDLSSPLHFGNGTRLTVT.

Comments on this clonotype: This could be a read error, since a much larger clone is one nucleotide away. The rearrangement uses TRBV6-2 or TRBV6-3 and TRBJ2-5, with D perhaps TRBD1 or TRBD2 (6 bases each). Between the trimmed V and J ends, which lost 0 bases and 11 bases, there was a span of 22 bases. The CDR3 extends over 16 amino acids. Germline assignment: CDR1 MNHEY and CDR2 SVGEGT. The chain's CDR3 is CASSYSIGGVPHEQYF. CDR3 DNA: TGTGCCAGCAGTTACTCGATCGGGGGCGTCCCCCATGAGCAGTACTTC.

This clonotype appeared a few times. J is TRBJ1-6 and V is TRBV7-2; D remains unclear. The germline V gene has CDR1 SGHTA and CDR2 FQGNSA. CDR3 size: 15 residues. Trimming left V 5 bases short and J 10 bases short, with 18 bases between. CDR3 region: CASSTREVGNSPLHF. The CDR3 bases are TGTGCCAGCAGCACCCGAGAGGTGGGAAACTCACCCCTCCACTTT.